This is a list of T cell receptor beta chains from one sample in a study of T cell repertoires in cytomegalovirus infection. One entry per CDR3 protein, called by TCRdb with MiXCR from the reads. The table has 830,000 or so distinct CDR3 sequences, approximately 32% seen once. These receptors lack a known antigen. The sample consisted of cultured CD8+ T cells from PBMCs, taken from culture after CMV antigen stimulation. Receptor source: a human donor in good health (CMV status not recorded). Some clones in this sample may be carry-over from other donors' samples. Both conserved end residues are part of each CDR3. The D gene is left open where the match is weak. Size is omitted from some rows. Given values are once, few, many or a class for expanded clones.

v_call	j_call	clone_size	d_call	cdr3_aa	cdr3_nt
TRBV7-6	TRBJ2-1	-	TRBD2	CASSLSAGGTYNEQFF	TGTGCCAGCAGCTTAAGCGCGGGGGGGACCTACAATGAGCAGTTCTTC
TRBV7-9	TRBJ2-3	-	TRBD1	CASSVRQGDGTDTQYF	TGTGCCAGCAGCGTACGACAGGGGGATGGCACAGATACGCAGTATTTT
TRBV27	TRBJ2-1	few	TRBD2	CASKPGTSVYNEQFF	TGTGCCAGCAAGCCCGGGACTAGCGTCTACAATGAGCAGTTCTTC
TRBV29-1	TRBJ1-1	few	-	CSLGTDNTEAFF	TGCAGCTTAGGGACGGATAACACTGAAGCTTTCTTT
TRBV19	TRBJ1-1	-	-	CASAWARENTEAFF	TGTGCCAGTGCTTGGGCCAGGGAGAACACTGAAGCTTTCTTT
TRBV6-2/TRBV6-3	TRBJ2-3	few	TRBD2	CASSPPSGGTDTQYF	TGTGCCAGCAGTCCACCTAGCGGGGGCACAGATACGCAGTATTTT
TRBV19	TRBJ1-5	-	-	CAPSLCRKGNQPQHF	TGTGCCCCCTCCCTGTGCAGAAAAGGCAATCAGCCCCAGCATTTT
TRBV7-8	TRBJ2-5	few	-	CASSTRTRRAQYF	TGTGCCAGCAGCACGCGGACCCGACGGGCCCAGTACTTC
TRBV12-5	TRBJ2-1	few	-	CASGLVSWDEQFF	TGTGCTAGTGGTTTGGTATCGTGGGATGAGCAGTTCTTC
TRBV19	TRBJ2-7	few	-	CASSIVAPVHEQYF	TGTGCCAGTAGTATAGTGGCCCCAGTCCACGAGCAGTACTTC
TRBV12-5	TRBJ2-3	-	-	CASGGANTQYF	TGTGCTAGTGGGGGTGCTAATACGCAGTATTTT
TRBV27	TRBJ2-1	-	TRBD2	CASMVGGDYNEQFF	TGTGCCAGCATGGTTGGGGGGGACTACAATGAGCAGTTCTTC